The 25 T cell receptor beta chains listed next were all sequenced from one sample in a study of OX40 agonist ivuxolimab in advanced cancers. TCRdb keeps only in-frame clones here, not all; method: immunoSEQ multiplex PCR. Counted here are around 84,000 clones, 90% to 95% occurring once; the ten biggest clones make up 0.4% to 0.55%. This sample comprised CD4+ or CD8+ T cells sorted from blood, obtained in a trial of the OX40 agonist ivuxolimab. The origin of the receptors is an adult with an advanced solid tumor such as melanoma, head and neck, liver or kidney cancer.

The chain is built from TRBV5-1 and TRBJ2-1; tentative D call: TRBD1 (6 bases). CDR3 size: 15 residues. CDR1 is SGHRS and CDR2 is YFSETQ in the germline V gene. Trimming removed 0 bases from V and 4 bases from J, with 11 bases in between. This chain's CDR3 is CASSLGVGQYNEQFF. CDR3 coding DNA: TGCGCCAGCAGCTTGGGGGTCGGACAGTACAATGAGCAGTTCTTC.

The J gene is TRBJ2-6, the V gene TRBV9, with 13 bases aligning to TRBD2. Germline CDR1 is SGDLS and CDR2 is YYNGEE. With V trimmed by 3 bases and J by 2 bases, 2 bases remained unmatched. The CDR3 has 17 residues. CDR3 sequence reads: CASSEGLAGTGANVLTF. The CDR3 DNA sequence: TGTGCCAGCAGCGAGGGACTAGCGGGAACTGGGGCCAACGTCCTGACTTTC.

The V and J genes are TRBV9 and TRBJ2-7; 8 bases agree with TRBD1. The CDR3 loop spans 14 amino acids. V lost 6 bases to trimming and J lost 2 bases; unmatched junction nucleotides: 7. Germline values: CDR1 SGDLS, CDR2 YYNGEE. CDR3 region: CASNQQGDTYEQYF. In DNA, the CDR3 is TGTGCCAGCAACCAACAGGGGGATACCTACGAGCAGTACTTC.

The V gene is TRBV7-9, the J gene TRBJ1-6, with D possibly matching TRBD1 (6 bases). Trimming left V 5 bases short and J 7 bases short, with 12 bases between. This CDR3 spans 14 amino acids. Germline loops: CDR1 SEHNR, CDR2 FQNEAQ (reference sequence). CDR3 nucleotide sequence: TGTGCCAGCAGCCAGGACAGTTTCAATTCACCCCTCCACTTT. Translated, it gives CASSQDSFNSPLHF.

V is TRBV7-9 and J is TRBJ2-1; 7 bases align to TRBD2. The V segment lost 3 bases and the J segment 6 bases; nucleotides outside the gene matches: 11. The CDR3 loop spans 16 amino acids. Germline CDR1 reads SEHNR; CDR2 reads FQNEAQ (reference sequence). The CDR3 nucleotides read TGTGCCAGCAGCTTGCAGTGGGACTACTCGGGCAATGAGCAGTTCTTC. Translated, it gives CASSLQWDYSGNEQFF.

This chain connects TRBV28 to TRBJ2-7; TRBD1 matches at 8 bases. Losses at the gene ends were 8 bases for V and 7 bases for J; bases not matched to a gene: 10. CDR1 MDHEN and CDR2 SYDVKM come from the germline V gene. This CDR3 has 13 amino acids. The CDR3 DNA reads as TGTGCCAGCGGGCGACAGGGGTCGGGAGAGCAGTACTTC. This translates into CASGRQGSGEQYF.

The gene calls are TRBV7-3 and TRBJ2-7; 9 bases map to TRBD1. Per the germline V gene, CDR1 is SGHTA and CDR2 is FQGTGA. J lost 6 bases, V lost 5 bases, and 11 bases had no gene match. This CDR3 has 15 amino acids. Here the CDR3 reads CASSKDGTGTFEQYF. CDR3 coding DNA: TGTGCCAGCAGCAAAGATGGGACAGGGACCTTCGAGCAGTACTTC.

The chain is built from TRBV21-1 and TRBJ1-1; TRBD1, the table's D call, lacks a check against the DNA. TRBV21-1 is deemed a pseudogene. The CDR3 has 13 residues. The DNA for the CDR3 is TGTGCCAGCAGCAAGGACAGGGACACTGAAGCTTTCTTT. As protein: CASSKDRDTEAFF.

The chain uses TRBV11-3 and TRBJ1-1; D is unclear. Germline values: CDR1 SGHNT, CDR2 YENEEA. The CDR3 extends over 13 amino acids. V lost 1 base and J lost 1, with 4 bases in between. DNA for the CDR3: TGTGCCAGCAGCTTAGTGGGGAACACTGAAGCTTTCTTT. Translated: CASSLVGNTEAFF.

The chain employs TRBV6-6 and TRBJ2-7; D is uncertain. The CDR3 covers 11 residues. V gave up 0 bases and J gave up 6 bases, with 3 bases separating them. Germline CDR1 reads MNHNY; CDR2 reads SVGAGI (reference sequence). CDR3 nucleotides: TGTGCCAGCAGTTACTCGGGCGAGCAGTACTTC. It translates to CASSYSGEQYF.

This clone has just one count. The gene calls are TRBV28 and TRBJ2-1; 8 bases line up with TRBD2. V trimming: 3 bases; J trimming: 7 bases; junction bases outside the gene matches: 8. This CDR3 has 15 residues. The germline gives CDR1 MDHEN, CDR2 SYDVKM. Here the CDR3 reads CASSFAGLVLNEQFF. The CDR3 DNA is TGTGCCAGCAGTTTCGCGGGACTAGTTTTAAATGAGCAGTTCTTC. Drawing the rest from reference TRBV28 and TRBJ2-1, the complete variable domain is DVKVTQSSRYLVKRTGEKVFLECVQDMDHENMFWYRQDPGLGLRLIYFSYDVKMKEKGDIPEGYSVSREKKERFSLILESASTNQTSMYLCASSFAGLVLNEQFFGPGTRLTVL.

A single count supports this clone. This chain joins TRBV5-1 and TRBJ2-5; the D gene is possibly TRBD2 (6 bases). Trimming left V 0 bases short and J 2 bases short, with 20 bases between. Germline CDR1 and CDR2: SGHRS and YFSETQ. This CDR3 is built from 18 residues. The CDR3 coding sequence is TGCGCCAGCAGCTTGGTGGGACGGGACTCCGACCTTCAAGAGACCCAGTACTTC. It codes for CASSLVGRDSDLQETQYF.

V gene TRBV7-2 combines with J gene TRBJ2-3, with D possibly matching TRBD1 (5 bases). Trimming removed 5 bases from V and 4 bases from J, with 10 bases in between. CDR1 is SGHTA and CDR2 is FQGNSA in the germline V gene. The CDR3 extends over 13 amino acids. CDR3 loop: CASSTRVSDTQYF. Here the CDR3 DNA reads TGTGCCAGCAGCACCAGGGTTTCAGATACGCAGTATTTT. Based on the CDR3 plus reference TRBV7-2 and TRBJ2-3, the full variable domain is GAGVSQSPSNKVTEKGKDVELRCDPISGHTALYWYRQSLGQGLEFLIYFQGNSAPDKSGLPSDRFSAERTGGSVSTLTIQRTQQEDSAVYLCASSTRVSDTQYFGPGTRLTVL.

This chain links TRBV5-8 with TRBJ1-2; 8 positions match TRBD1. V gave up 6 bases and J gave up 14 bases; unmatched junction bases: 18. This CDR3 has 14 residues. CDR1 is SGHTS and CDR2 is YDEGEE in the germline V gene. The CDR3 DNA follows: TGTGCCAGCATCGATTTCACTGGGACAGGCCCTAGTACCTTC. As protein: CASIDFTGTGPSTF.

This chain links TRBV6-1 with TRBJ2-2; the D is unclear. CDR3 size: 16 residues. The germline CDR1 and CDR2 sequences are MNHNS and SASEGT. Trimming left V 1 base short and J 2 bases short, with 11 bases between. The CDR3 coding sequence is TGTGCCAGCAGTGAAGGTTACGACACCAACACCGGGGAGCTGTTTTTT. Its protein product is CASSEGYDTNTGELFF.

The rearrangement links TRBV9 to TRBJ2-2, with D possibly TRBD2 on 6 matching bases. V was trimmed by 0 bases and J by 5 bases, leaving 8 bases between them. The germline V gene encodes CDR1 SGDLS and CDR2 YYNGEE. The CDR3 covers 14 residues. Here the CDR3 DNA reads TGTGCCAGCAGCGTAGCGGCGGGGACCGGGGAGCTGTTTTTT. Translating gives CASSVAAGTGELFF.

With regard to this clone: Other DNA sequences in this specimen translate into the identical CDR3. The chain employs TRBV7-9 and TRBJ2-3; 12 bases fit TRBD2. The CDR3 contains 14 residues. V trimming: 4 bases; J trimming: 6 bases; junction bases outside the gene matches: 2. Germline V gives CDR1 SEHNR, CDR2 FQNEAQ (reference sequence). CDR3 sequence: CASSSGTSGDTQYF. CDR3 sequence (DNA): TGTGCCAGCAGCTCCGGGACTAGCGGGGATACGCAGTATTTT.

The chain carries TRBV28 and TRBJ1-6; D may be TRBD1 (6 bases). Germline lookup yields CDR1 MDHEN and CDR2 SYDVKM. Trimming stripped 6 bases from V and 5 bases from J, with 11 bases between. The CDR3 totals 14 residues. The CDR3 nucleotides are TGTGCCAGCAGCATCAGGGGAAATAATTCACCCCTCCACTTT. It yields the protein CASSIRGNNSPLHF.

V usage is TRBV19 and J usage is TRBJ2-1; D not certain. Deletions cut 5 bases from V and 10 bases from J, with 21 bases between. The CDR3 is made up of 15 amino acids. CDR1 is LNHDA and CDR2 is SQIVND in the germline V gene (reference sequence). The CDR3, as DNA: TGTGCCAGTAGTCCGGTGACTCTCCTCCTTGGAGAGCAGTTCTTC. This sequence encodes CASSPVTLLLGEQFF.

The rearrangement joins TRBV5-6 to TRBJ2-1; 10 bases match TRBD2. The CDR3 is made up of 16 amino acids. The ends lost 4 bases at V and 6 bases at J; junction bases unmatched: 10. Germline V CDR1 and CDR2: SGHDT, YYEEEE. The CDR3, as DNA: TGTGCCAGCAGCGCCCCCTTAACTAGCGGGATCAATGAGCAGTTCTTC. It is translated as CASSAPLTSGINEQFF.

The rearrangement uses TRBV11-2 and TRBJ1-2; 8 bases map to TRBD1. The CDR3 sequence is 13 residues long. CDR1 is SGHAT, CDR2 FQNNGV, per germline. The V segment lost 5 bases and the J segment 8 bases; nucleotides outside the gene matches: 7. The CDR3 region is CASSADRVKGYTF. For the CDR3, the DNA is TGTGCCAGCAGCGCGGACAGGGTGAAAGGCTACACCTTC.

The table lists this clone with a few counts. The chain combines TRBV19 with TRBJ2-7; D is perhaps TRBD1 (6 bases). CDR1 is LNHDA and CDR2 is SQIVND in the germline V gene (reference sequence). The CDR3 loop spans 13 amino acids. Trimming removed 2 bases from V and 5 bases from J, with 10 bases in between. The CDR3 region is CASSISRGHEQYF. CDR3 coding DNA: TGTGCCAGTAGTATAAGCAGGGGCCACGAGCAGTACTTC.

As concerns this clone: The junction shows a germline mismatch at one end, possibly a read error. The CDR3 sequence: CASREAGGPYEQYF. CDR3 nucleotide sequence: TGTGCCAGCAGGGAAGCGGGAGGGCCCTACGAGCAGTACTTC. The chain combines TRBV2 with TRBJ2-7; 10 bases line up with TRBD2. Germline V gene sequence: CDR1 SNHLY, CDR2 FYNNEI. This CDR3 is 14 amino acids long.

The gene calls are TRBV7-2 and TRBJ2-1; possibly TRBD2 for D (5 bases). Germline V lookup: CDR1 SGHTA, CDR2 FQGNSA. CDR3 size: 14 residues. V gave up 7 bases and J gave up 6 bases, with 16 bases separating them. The CDR3 DNA reads TGTGCCAGCAACAGTCCCGGACTGGGCAATGAGCAGTTCTTC. It is translated as CASNSPGLGNEQFF.

The J gene is TRBJ1-1, the V gene TRBV30, with a tentative D call TRBD1 (6 bases). From germline, CDR1 is GTSNPN and CDR2 SVGIG (reference sequence). Deletions cut 2 bases from V and 3 bases from J, with 13 bases between. The CDR3 totals 14 residues. The CDR3, as DNA: TGTGCCTGGAGTCTGGAGGGGGGGTACACTGAAGCTTTCTTT. Its protein product is CAWSLEGGYTEAFF.